The rows below give T cell receptor beta chains drawn from one sample of a study of PD-1 blockade in classical Hodgkin lymphoma. Sequencing was performed with immunoSEQ multiplex PCR; in TCRdb, only in-frame clones are kept and a portion is missing. The sample gives almost 9,500 clones, around 90% of which show up once; over 7.5% is in the top ten. Sequencing input: CD8+ T cells from blood. Receptors were obtained from a human donor with classical Hodgkin lymphoma. Each CDR3 is given with its conserved first and last residue. D genes are given only for firm matches. Clone size, where shown, is once, few, many, or a class for clones that have expanded.

J gene	D gene	clone size	V gene	CDR3 DNA	CDR3 protein
TRBJ2-7	NA	NA	TRBV5-6	TGTGCCAGCAGGCTCGTCGGGACACCTGAGCAGTACTTC	CASRLVGTPEQYF
TRBJ2-2	NA	NA	TRBV28	TGTGCCAGCAGGGATGAGGGTTACGAGGAGCTGTTTTTT	CASRDEGYEELFF
TRBJ1-1	NA	once	TRBV12-5	TGTGCTAGTGGTTTGGTACGGTACAGTGAAGCTTTCTTT	CASGLVRYSEAFF
TRBJ2-2	NA	NA	TRBV27	TGTGCCAGCAGTTTCTTTAGCCCCGGGGAGCTGTTTTTT	CASSFFSPGELFF
TRBJ2-3	NA	few	TRBV10-2	TGCGCCAGCAGCGGGAGCACAGATACGCAGTATTTT	CASSGSTDTQYF
TRBJ2-5	NA	NA	TRBV18	TGTGCCAGCTCACCTCTACCAGTCTCGTACCAAGAGACCCAGTACTTC	CASSPLPVSYQETQYF
TRBJ2-1	NA	once	TRBV11-2	TGTGCCAGCAGCTTAAAGGGGGTCCGTACGGAGCAGTTCTTC	CASSLKGVRTEQFF
TRBJ1-5	NA	few	TRBV4-1	TGCGCCAGCAGCCAAGATAACTCCGGGGGACGTGGGCCCCAGCATTTT	CASSQDNSGGRGPQHF
TRBJ1-1	NA	NA	TRBV6-5	TGTGCCAGCAGTCCCCGGGGCCTGGTGAACACTGAAGCTTTCTTT	CASSPRGLVNTEAFF
TRBJ2-1	TRBD2	once	TRBV10-2	TGCGCCAGCAGCGCTGGACTAGCGGCCAATGAGCAGTTCTTC	CASSAGLAANEQFF
TRBJ1-2	NA	NA	TRBV27	TGTGCCAGCAGTCTAGGGGGAAGCCCATATAACTATGGCTACACCTTC	CASSLGGSPYNYGYTF
TRBJ2-7	NA	NA	TRBV28	TGTGCCAGCAGTTTACGGCTTAGCGAGTCCTACGAGCAGTACTTC	CASSLRLSESYEQYF
TRBJ2-1	TRBD2	NA	TRBV6-1	TGTGCCAGCAGTGAATGGTCGGCTAGCGGGGGCCAGGATGAGCAGTTCTTC	CASSEWSASGGQDEQFF
TRBJ2-7	NA	NA	TRBV28	TGTGCCAGCAGTTTAGTTATGCGAGGTGAGGGATCCGAGCAGTACTTC	CASSLVMRGEGSEQYF
TRBJ2-1	NA	NA	TRBV7-9	TGTGCCAGCAGCGCCCCGTGGGACCACAATGAGCAGTTCTTC	CASSAPWDHNEQFF
TRBJ1-4	NA	NA	TRBV6-5	TGTGCCAGCAGTTACTCTCTACGCCGTGAACTGTTTTTT	CASSYSLRRELFF
TRBJ1-2	TRBD1	once	TRBV6-1	TGTGCCAGCAGGGTAGACAGGGGTCCCCTCTATGGCTACACCTTC	CASRVDRGPLYGYTF
TRBJ2-4	NA	NA	TRBV4-1	TGCGCCAGCAGCCAAGCCGCATTAGCCAAAAACATTCAGTACTTC	CASSQAALAKNIQYF
TRBJ2-3	TRBD2	once	TRBV4-3	TGCGCCAGCAGCGAAGCGGGGGGCACGGATACGCAGTATTTT	CASSEAGGTDTQYF
TRBJ1-5	NA	NA	TRBV28	TGTGCCAGCAGTCCCGTTCTTGGGCGGAGCGATCAGCCCCAGCATTTT	CASSPVLGRSDQPQHF
TRBJ2-5	NA	NA	TRBV11-1	TGTGCCAGCAGCTCGCGGGGAGAAGAGACCCAGTACTTC	CASSSRGEETQYF
TRBJ2-1	TRBD2	NA	TRBV5-1	TGCGCCAGCAGCTCGGGACTAGACGGGATCTGGCAGTTCTTC	CASSSGLDGIWQFF
TRBJ2-1	TRBD2	once	TRBV30	TGTGCCTGGAGTGGCGGGCGGGAGGGCCTCAGCTCCTACAATGAGCAGTTCTTC	CAWSGGREGLSSYNEQFF
TRBJ1-2	TRBD1	NA	TRBV13	TGTGCCAGCAGCTTTGACAGGGGGTCTTATGGCTACACCTTC	CASSFDRGSYGYTF
TRBJ2-3	NA	NA	TRBV14	TGTGCCAGCAGTCCACTCATCCCGGCGGTGGGAGATACGCAGTATTTT	CASSPLIPAVGDTQYF
TRBJ2-7	NA	NA	TRBV4-1	TGCGCCAGCAGCCAATATAATGGACGGGGCGCCGATAGCCACGAGCAGTACTTC	CASSQYNGRGADSHEQYF
TRBJ2-7	NA	NA	TRBV5-5	TGTGCCAGCAGCTTGGACAGTGCCTCCTACGAGCAGTACTTC	CASSLDSASYEQYF
TRBJ1-1	NA	NA	TRBV28	TGTGCCAGCAGCCGTCAGGGAGAAATCGCTGAAGCTTTCTTT	CASSRQGEIAEAFF
TRBJ2-1	NA	NA	TRBV7-8	TGTGCCAGCAGCGTCCCGGGGAGCGGGCAGACCAATGAGCAGTTCTTC	CASSVPGSGQTNEQFF